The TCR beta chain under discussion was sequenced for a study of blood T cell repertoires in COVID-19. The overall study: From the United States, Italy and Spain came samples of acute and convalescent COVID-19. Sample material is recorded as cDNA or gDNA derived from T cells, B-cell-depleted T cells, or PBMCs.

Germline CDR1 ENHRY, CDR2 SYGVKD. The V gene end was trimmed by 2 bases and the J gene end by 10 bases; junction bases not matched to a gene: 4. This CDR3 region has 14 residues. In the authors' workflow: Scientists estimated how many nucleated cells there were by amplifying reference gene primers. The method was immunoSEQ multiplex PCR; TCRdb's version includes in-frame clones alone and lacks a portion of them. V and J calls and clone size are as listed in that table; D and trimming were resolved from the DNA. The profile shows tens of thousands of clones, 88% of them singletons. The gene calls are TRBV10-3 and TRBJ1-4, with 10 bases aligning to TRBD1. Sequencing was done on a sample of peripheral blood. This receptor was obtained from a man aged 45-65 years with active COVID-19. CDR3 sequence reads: CAISERTGGGKLFF. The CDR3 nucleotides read TGTGCCATCAGTGAGAGGACAGGGGGGGGAAAACTGTTTTTT.